This T cell receptor beta chain was captured in a study of shared clonotypes between healthy human individuals. Turning to the study itself: There were three CD4 naive, three CD4 memory, two CD8 naive and one CD8 memory plates per donor. Study outcomes and limitations: Rarefaction showed that sequencing of sorted subsets was incomplete (despite large depth). Represented diversity, genetic and exposure-history alike, was limited by few donors.

Authors' processing steps: For the immunoSEQ data, sequences were junction-only without quality scores, so filtering differed. Assay used: immunoSEQ multiplex PCR; TCRdb lists only in-frame clones, some missing. Clonal size and the V and J genes are those of that table, whereas D and trimming came from the DNA. This sample yields about 820,000 clones, of which 85% to 95% are seen a single time; around 24% belongs to the top ten. V gave up 4 bases and J gave up 0 bases; unmatched junction bases: 13. This CDR3 contains 18 residues. Germline-derived CDR1 and CDR2 are MDHEN and SYDVKM. A word on this clone: What it recognizes is unknown.

Terminally differentiated effector memory CD45RA+ cells were excluded from the naive CD8 cells, which were CD45RO-negative and positively selected for CCR7. This clonotype was sampled from a man younger than 45 in good health. This chain links TRBV28 with TRBJ2-7, with 9 bases identical to TRBD2. The sequenced material came from naive CD8+ T cells sorted from blood. CDR3 in DNA: TGTGCCAGCAGTTATTTGGGGGCGGGAGGGTCTATCTCCTACGAGCAGTACTTC. Protein sequence: CASSYLGAGGSISYEQYF.